The rows below give T cell receptor beta chains drawn from one sample of a study of shared clonotypes between healthy human individuals. TCRdb's copy holds only in-frame clones and misses some; the assay was immunoSEQ multiplex PCR. Among about 2.4 million clones listed, roughly 93% were seen once. The source material was naive CD4+ T cells from PBMCs. These receptors came from a man aged 18 to 30 in good health. Some clones in this sample may be carry-over from other donors' samples. Each CDR3 is given with its conserved first and last residue. D genes are given only for firm matches. Size tells how often a clone was seen (once, few, many) or the class of an expanded clone, and some rows leave it out.

CDR3 protein: CASRGASSTDTQYF
CDR3 DNA: TGTGCCAGCAGGGGCGCATCTAGCACAGATACGCAGTATTTT
CDR3 length: 14
J gene: TRBJ2-3
V gene: TRBV5-4
clone size: .
D gene: .

CDR3 protein: CASSYLSTSETQYF
CDR3 DNA: TGTGCCAGCAGTTACCTGAGCACCTCAGAGACCCAGTACTTC
CDR3 length: 14
J gene: TRBJ2-5
V gene: TRBV6-5
clone size: .
D gene: .

CDR3 protein: CASSLDRSNEKLFF
CDR3 DNA: TGCGCCAGCAGCTTAGACAGATCCAATGAAAAACTGTTTTTT
CDR3 length: 14
J gene: TRBJ1-4
V gene: TRBV5-1
clone size: .
D gene: .

CDR3 protein: CASSYSGRGNQPQHF
CDR3 DNA: TGTGCCAGCAGTTACTCTGGTCGAGGGAATCAGCCCCAGCATTTT
CDR3 length: 15
J gene: TRBJ1-5
V gene: TRBV6-6
clone size: .
D gene: .

CDR3 protein: CASSPGQGSYGYTF
CDR3 DNA: TGTGCCAGCAGCCCAGGACAGGGCAGCTATGGCTACACCTTC
CDR3 length: 14
J gene: TRBJ1-2
V gene: TRBV11-2
clone size: .
D gene: TRBD1

CDR3 protein: CASGHLNTEAFF
CDR3 DNA: TGTGCCAGCGGGCACTTGAACACTGAAGCTTTCTTT
CDR3 length: 12
J gene: TRBJ1-1
V gene: TRBV28
clone size: .
D gene: .

CDR3 protein: CASRTSGTGGRTDTQYF
CDR3 DNA: TGTGCCAGCAGGACCTCCGGGACAGGGGGCAGAACAGATACGCAGTATTTT
CDR3 length: 17
J gene: TRBJ2-3
V gene: TRBV7-9
clone size: .
D gene: TRBD1

CDR3 protein: CASSPPNDYEQYF
CDR3 DNA: TGTGCCAGCTCACCACCCAACGACTACGAGCAGTACTTC
CDR3 length: 13
J gene: TRBJ2-7
V gene: TRBV18
clone size: once
D gene: .

CDR3 protein: CASSLETQGLSTEAFF
CDR3 DNA: TGCGCCAGCAGCTTAGAAACACAGGGATTAAGCACTGAAGCTTTCTTT
CDR3 length: 16
J gene: TRBJ1-1
V gene: TRBV5-1
clone size: .
D gene: .

CDR3 protein: CASSLDRASYNEQFF
CDR3 DNA: TGCGCCAGCAGCTTGGACAGGGCCTCCTACAATGAGCAGTTCTTC
CDR3 length: 15
J gene: TRBJ2-1
V gene: TRBV5-1
clone size: .
D gene: .

CDR3 protein: CASSPRPERLTDTGELFF
CDR3 DNA: TGTGCCAGCAGCCCACGGCCGGAGCGGCTAACAGACACCGGGGAGCTGTTTTTT
CDR3 length: 18
J gene: TRBJ2-2
V gene: TRBV5-6
clone size: .
D gene: .

CDR3 protein: CASSQIQVQETQYF
CDR3 DNA: TGTGCCAGCAGCCAAATTCAGGTTCAAGAGACCCAGTACTTC
CDR3 length: 14
J gene: TRBJ2-5
V gene: TRBV5-8
clone size: .
D gene: .

CDR3 protein: CASSLDRVHEKLFF
CDR3 DNA: TGTGCCAGCAGCTTAGATCGGGTTCACGAAAAACTGTTTTTT
CDR3 length: 14
J gene: TRBJ1-4
V gene: TRBV7-9
clone size: once
D gene: .

CDR3 protein: CASMRTGGRIGQPQHF
CDR3 DNA: TGTGCCAGTATGCGGACAGGGGGCAGAATTGGACAGCCCCAGCATTTT
CDR3 length: 16
J gene: TRBJ1-5
V gene: TRBV19
clone size: .
D gene: TRBD1

CDR3 protein: CASSYSILGLGELFF
CDR3 DNA: TGTGCCAGCAGTTACTCGATATTGGGGCTCGGGGAGCTGTTTTTT
CDR3 length: 15
J gene: TRBJ2-2
V gene: TRBV6-5
clone size: once
D gene: .

CDR3 protein: CASSLVGTGEETQYF
CDR3 DNA: TGTGCCAGCAGCTTAGTAGGGACAGGGGAAGAGACCCAGTACTTC
CDR3 length: 15
J gene: TRBJ2-5
V gene: TRBV7-7
clone size: .
D gene: TRBD1

CDR3 protein: CASSRGPPGYTF
CDR3 DNA: TGTGCCAGCAGCCGTGGCCCGCCTGGCTACACCTTC
CDR3 length: 12
J gene: TRBJ1-2
V gene: TRBV28
clone size: .
D gene: .

CDR3 protein: CASSPGRGAWYEQYF
CDR3 DNA: TGTGCCAGCAGCCCCGGGAGGGGCGCCTGGTACGAGCAGTACTTC
CDR3 length: 15
J gene: TRBJ2-7
V gene: TRBV2
clone size: once
D gene: TRBD2

CDR3 protein: CASSPRLYEQYF
CDR3 DNA: TGTGCCAGCAGCCCCCGCCTCTACGAGCAGTACTTC
CDR3 length: 12
J gene: TRBJ2-7
V gene: TRBV28
clone size: .
D gene: .

CDR3 protein: CASSESGTDEQYF
CDR3 DNA: TGTGCCAGCAGTGAGAGCGGGACCGACGAGCAGTACTTC
CDR3 length: 13
J gene: TRBJ2-7
V gene: TRBV2
clone size: .
D gene: TRBD2

CDR3 protein: CASSSKRDWYRTDTQYF
CDR3 DNA: TGTGCCAGCAGCTCGAAAAGAGACTGGTACCGCACAGATACGCAGTATTTT
CDR3 length: 17
J gene: TRBJ2-3
V gene: TRBV5-6
clone size: .
D gene: .

CDR3 protein: CASSHPEGAQYF
CDR3 DNA: TGCGCCAGCAGCCACCCCGAGGGGGCCCAGTACTTC
CDR3 length: 12
J gene: TRBJ2-5
V gene: TRBV5-1
clone size: .
D gene: .

CDR3 protein: CASSRAAPAETQYF
CDR3 DNA: TGTGCCAGCTCACGGGCCGCCCCGGCAGAGACCCAGTACTTC
CDR3 length: 14
J gene: TRBJ2-5
V gene: TRBV18
clone size: .
D gene: .

CDR3 protein: CAISKGLAGGLGPTDTQYF
CDR3 DNA: TGTGCCATCAGCAAGGGACTAGCGGGAGGCTTGGGGCCTACAGATACGCAGTATTTT
CDR3 length: 19
J gene: TRBJ2-3
V gene: TRBV10-3
clone size: .
D gene: TRBD2

CDR3 protein: CASSRGDGNYGYTF
CDR3 DNA: TGTGCCAGCAGCCGGGGGGACGGTAACTATGGCTACACCTTC
CDR3 length: 14
J gene: TRBJ1-2
V gene: TRBV9
clone size: .
D gene: .

CDR3 protein: CAWSLAGGLLTQYF
CDR3 DNA: TGTGCCTGGAGTCTAGCGGGAGGCCTGCTTACCCAGTACTTC
CDR3 length: 14
J gene: TRBJ2-5
V gene: TRBV30
clone size: .
D gene: TRBD2

CDR3 protein: CASRGTGGFPTQYF
CDR3 DNA: TGCGCCAGCAGAGGGACAGGGGGCTTTCCTACGCAGTATTTT
CDR3 length: 14
J gene: TRBJ2-3
V gene: TRBV5-1
clone size: once
D gene: TRBD1

CDR3 protein: CASSYSGTLEVDTQYF
CDR3 DNA: TGTGCCAGCAGCTACTCCGGGACCCTGGAGGTAGATACGCAGTATTTT
CDR3 length: 16
J gene: TRBJ2-3
V gene: TRBV7-2
clone size: .
D gene: .

CDR3 protein: CASSLQQTDTQYF
CDR3 DNA: TGTGCCAGCAGCTTACAACAGACAGATACGCAGTATTTT
CDR3 length: 13
J gene: TRBJ2-3
V gene: TRBV7-3
clone size: .
D gene: .

CDR3 protein: CASSPLTGHLYEQYF
CDR3 DNA: TGTGCCAGCAGCCCTCTGACAGGGCATCTCTACGAGCAGTACTTC
CDR3 length: 15
J gene: TRBJ2-7
V gene: TRBV7-2
clone size: .
D gene: TRBD1

CDR3 protein: CASSPGGQGSEQYF
CDR3 DNA: TGCGCCAGCAGCCCGGGGGGCCAGGGGAGCGAGCAGTACTTC
CDR3 length: 14
J gene: TRBJ2-7
V gene: TRBV5-1
clone size: .
D gene: .

CDR3 protein: CASSLGSGAEKLFF
CDR3 DNA: TGTGCCAGCAGCTTAGGGTCCGGGGCCGAAAAACTGTTTTTT
CDR3 length: 14
J gene: TRBJ1-4
V gene: TRBV7-9
clone size: .
D gene: .

CDR3 protein: CANSDRTGETQYF
CDR3 DNA: TGTGCCAACAGCGACCGGACGGGGGAGACCCAGTACTTC
CDR3 length: 13
J gene: TRBJ2-5
V gene: TRBV6-4
clone size: .
D gene: .

CDR3 protein: CASSSGQGYYGYTF
CDR3 DNA: TGTGCCAGTAGTAGCGGACAGGGGTATTATGGCTACACCTTC
CDR3 length: 14
J gene: TRBJ1-2
V gene: TRBV19
clone size: once
D gene: TRBD1

CDR3 protein: CAREQGVLSEQYF
CDR3 DNA: TGTGCCAGGGAACAGGGAGTTCTTTCCGAGCAGTACTTC
CDR3 length: 13
J gene: TRBJ2-7
V gene: TRBV6-1
clone size: .
D gene: .

CDR3 protein: CASRGPTDYPEAFF
CDR3 DNA: TGTGCCAGCAGGGGACCGACAGACTACCCTGAAGCTTTCTTT
CDR3 length: 14
J gene: TRBJ1-1
V gene: TRBV6-6
clone size: .
D gene: .

CDR3 protein: CASSWSRSSYEQYF
CDR3 DNA: TGTGCCAGCAGTTGGTCCAGGTCTTCCTACGAGCAGTACTTC
CDR3 length: 14
J gene: TRBJ2-7
V gene: TRBV27
clone size: .
D gene: .

CDR3 protein: CAIRDRGYNEQFF
CDR3 DNA: TGTGCCATCAGGGACAGGGGCTACAATGAGCAGTTCTTC
CDR3 length: 13
J gene: TRBJ2-1
V gene: TRBV10-3
clone size: .
D gene: TRBD1

CDR3 protein: CASSSRIGGTSALFF
CDR3 DNA: TGTGCCAGCTCATCAAGAATAGGCGGGACTAGTGCTCTGTTCTTC
CDR3 length: 15
J gene: TRBJ2-1
V gene: TRBV18
clone size: .
D gene: TRBD2

CDR3 protein: CASSSRRGNYEQYF
CDR3 DNA: TGTGCCAGCAGCAGTAGACGTGGGAACTACGAGCAGTACTTC
CDR3 length: 14
J gene: TRBJ2-7
V gene: TRBV11-1
clone size: once
D gene: .

CDR3 protein: CASSSPGGNEQFF
CDR3 DNA: TGTGCCAGCAGTTCCCCGGGAGGCAATGAGCAGTTCTTC
CDR3 length: 13
J gene: TRBJ2-1
V gene: TRBV28
clone size: .
D gene: TRBD2

CDR3 protein: CASSRWARAETQYF
CDR3 DNA: TGTGCCAGCAGTCGGTGGGCCCGGGCGGAGACCCAGTACTTC
CDR3 length: 14
J gene: TRBJ2-5
V gene: TRBV27
clone size: .
D gene: .

CDR3 protein: CASSLMGAGAEAFF
CDR3 DNA: TGCGCCAGCAGCTTGATGGGGGCGGGTGCTGAAGCTTTCTTT
CDR3 length: 14
J gene: TRBJ1-1
V gene: TRBV5-1
clone size: .
D gene: .

CDR3 protein: CASSRPQGTQPQHF
CDR3 DNA: TGTGCCAGCAGTCGCCCGCAGGGGACTCAGCCCCAGCATTTT
CDR3 length: 14
J gene: TRBJ1-5
V gene: TRBV28
clone size: .
D gene: .

CDR3 protein: CASSRHSSSYEQYF
CDR3 DNA: TGTGCCAGCAGTCGCCACTCGAGCTCCTACGAGCAGTACTTC
CDR3 length: 14
J gene: TRBJ2-7
V gene: TRBV6-5
clone size: .
D gene: .

CDR3 protein: CASSQGREGEKLFF
CDR3 DNA: TGCGCCAGCAGCCAAGGCCGGGAAGGTGAAAAACTGTTTTTT
CDR3 length: 14
J gene: TRBJ1-4
V gene: TRBV4-1
clone size: .
D gene: .

CDR3 protein: CASSPGRQETQYF
CDR3 DNA: TGTGCCAGCAGCCCCGGGCGGCAAGAGACCCAGTACTTC
CDR3 length: 13
J gene: TRBJ2-5
V gene: TRBV7-7
clone size: .
D gene: .

CDR3 protein: CASSYSSISGNTIYF
CDR3 DNA: TGTGCCAGCAGTTACTCGAGTATCTCTGGAAACACCATATATTTT
CDR3 length: 15
J gene: TRBJ1-3
V gene: TRBV6-6
clone size: .
D gene: .

CDR3 protein: CASSFGGRAGDTQYF
CDR3 DNA: TGCGCCAGCAGCTTTGGCGGGAGGGCCGGAGATACGCAGTATTTT
CDR3 length: 15
J gene: TRBJ2-3
V gene: TRBV5-1
clone size: .
D gene: TRBD2

CDR3 protein: CASGLTLGLAGVPDTQYF
CDR3 DNA: TGTGCTAGTGGTTTGACACTGGGACTAGCGGGAGTCCCAGATACGCAGTATTTT
CDR3 length: 18
J gene: TRBJ2-3
V gene: TRBV12-5
clone size: .
D gene: TRBD2

CDR3 protein: CASPRTQTGYGYTF
CDR3 DNA: TGTGCCAGCCCCCGAACTCAAACAGGGTACGGCTACACCTTC
CDR3 length: 14
J gene: TRBJ1-2
V gene: TRBV6-4
clone size: .
D gene: .

CDR3 protein: CASSLVVGFEQFF
CDR3 DNA: TGCGCCAGCAGCTTGGTAGTGGGCTTTGAGCAGTTCTTC
CDR3 length: 13
J gene: TRBJ2-1
V gene: TRBV5-1
clone size: .
D gene: .

CDR3 protein: CASSLLGETQYF
CDR3 DNA: TGTGCCAGCAGCCTCCTCGGGGAGACCCAGTACTTC
CDR3 length: 12
J gene: TRBJ2-5
V gene: TRBV14
clone size: .
D gene: .

CDR3 protein: CASSQVAGFIHEQYF
CDR3 DNA: TGTGCCAGCAGCCAAGTGGCAGGATTTATCCACGAGCAGTACTTC
CDR3 length: 15
J gene: TRBJ2-7
V gene: TRBV14
clone size: .
D gene: .

CDR3 protein: CATSRDLAGGNEQYF
CDR3 DNA: TGTGCCACCAGCAGAGATCTAGCGGGAGGAAACGAGCAGTACTTC
CDR3 length: 15
J gene: TRBJ2-7
V gene: TRBV15
clone size: .
D gene: TRBD2

CDR3 protein: CASSFSGTDDGYTF
CDR3 DNA: TGCGCCAGCAGCTTCTCGGGGACAGATGATGGCTACACCTTC
CDR3 length: 14
J gene: TRBJ1-2
V gene: TRBV5-1
clone size: .
D gene: TRBD1

CDR3 protein: CASSREGGWYEQYF
CDR3 DNA: TGTGCCAGCAGTCGGGAGGGGGGATGGTACGAGCAGTACTTC
CDR3 length: 14
J gene: TRBJ2-7
V gene: TRBV27
clone size: .
D gene: TRBD2

CDR3 protein: CASSQGLYEQYF
CDR3 DNA: TGTGCCAGCAGTCAAGGACTTTACGAGCAGTACTTC
CDR3 length: 12
J gene: TRBJ2-7
V gene: TRBV7-9
clone size: .
D gene: .

CDR3 protein: CASSPSPTGRNSPLHF
CDR3 DNA: TGTGCCAGCAGCCCCAGCCCTACGGGGCGGAATTCACCCCTCCACTTT
CDR3 length: 16
J gene: TRBJ1-6
V gene: TRBV9
clone size: once
D gene: .

CDR3 protein: CASSLLSRNTEAFF
CDR3 DNA: TGTGCCAGCAGCTTACTAAGTAGGAACACTGAAGCTTTCTTT
CDR3 length: 14
J gene: TRBJ1-1
V gene: TRBV7-9
clone size: .
D gene: .